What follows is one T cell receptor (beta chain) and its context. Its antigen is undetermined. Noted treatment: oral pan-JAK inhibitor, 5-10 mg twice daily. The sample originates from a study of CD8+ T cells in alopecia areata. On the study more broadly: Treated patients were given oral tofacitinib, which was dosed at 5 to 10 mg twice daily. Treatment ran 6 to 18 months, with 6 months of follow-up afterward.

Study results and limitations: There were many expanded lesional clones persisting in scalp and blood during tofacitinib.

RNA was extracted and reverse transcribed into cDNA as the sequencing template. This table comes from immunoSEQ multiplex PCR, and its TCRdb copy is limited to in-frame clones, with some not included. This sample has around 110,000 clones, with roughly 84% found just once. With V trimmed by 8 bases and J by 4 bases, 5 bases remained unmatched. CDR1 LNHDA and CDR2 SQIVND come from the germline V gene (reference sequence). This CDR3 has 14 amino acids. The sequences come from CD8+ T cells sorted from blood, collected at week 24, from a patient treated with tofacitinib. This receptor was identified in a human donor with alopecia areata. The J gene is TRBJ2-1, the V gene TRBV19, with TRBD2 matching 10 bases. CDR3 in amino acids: CASSLAGAYNEQFF. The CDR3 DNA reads TGTGCCAGTTCCCTAGCGGGGGCTTACAATGAGCAGTTCTTC.